This passage covers 6 T cell receptor beta chains from one sample sequenced in a study of metastatic and nonmetastatic thyroid tumors. TCRdb re-analyzed the PCR reads through MiXCR. Of roughly 15,000 clones listed, roughly 19% were seen once; the top ten hold around an eighth. None of the patients had undergone any treatment ahead of thyroid surgery. Sample: blood. The receptor source for this set is a female donor with papillary thyroid cancer or a benign thyroid nodule (not recorded which). Some clones in this sample may be carry-over from other donors' samples.

The chain links TRBV5-1 to TRBJ2-5, with TRBD2 matching 11 bases. The length of the CDR3 is 17 residues. V lost 2 bases to trimming and J lost 0 bases; unmatched junction nucleotides: 6. CDR1 is SGHRS, CDR2 YFSETQ, per germline. The CDR3 is CASSFGLAGGNQETQYF. The CDR3 DNA follows: TGCGCCAGCAGCTTCGGGCTAGCGGGAGGTAACCAAGAGACCCAGTACTTC.

This clone occurred many times. The chain links TRBV5-6 to TRBJ1-2, with no clear D. The V and J ends lost 4 bases and 0 bases respectively, with 10 bases between them. This CDR3 has 14 amino acids. CDR1 is SGHDT, CDR2 YYEEEE, per germline. The CDR3 DNA sequence: TGTGCCAGCAGCAGGGCCACGCCTAACTATGGCTACACCTTC. Its translation: CASSRATPNYGYTF.

This clone has at least ten counts. This sequence joins TRBV5-1 and TRBJ2-7; D perhaps matches TRBD1 (5 bases). Trimming pared 4 bases from V and 7 bases from J, leaving 21 bases between. Germline V CDR1 and CDR2: SGHRS, YFSETQ. The CDR3 loop spans 15 amino acids. The CDR3 DNA follows: TGCGCCAGCAGCCCCCAGCAGGGCGCCTCTTGGGAGCAGTACTTC. This gives the protein CASSPQQGASWEQYF.

The rearrangement uses TRBV20-1 and TRBJ2-7; D is possibly TRBD2 (6 bases). The CDR3 is made up of 15 amino acids. The V gene lost 0 bases and the J gene lost 0 bases, with 12 bases spanning the gap. CDR1 is DFQATT and CDR2 is SNEGSKA in the germline V gene (reference sequence). DNA of the CDR3: TGCAGTGCTAGAGATGGTCGGGACTCCTCCTACGAGCAGTACTTC. It translates to CSARDGRDSSYEQYF.

This clone was seen ten or more times. The chain employs TRBV18 and TRBJ2-7, with 7 positions matching TRBD2. This CDR3 contains 14 residues. The V segment lost 2 bases and the J segment 0 bases; nucleotides outside the gene matches: 1. Looked up from germline, CDR1 is KGHSH and CDR2 is LQKENI. This chain's CDR3 is CASSPERDSYEQYF. The CDR3 nucleotides read TGTGCCAGCTCACCAGAGCGGGACTCCTACGAGCAGTACTTC.

Only one count was recorded for this clone. The chain combines TRBV7-8 with TRBJ2-1, with a weak D call TRBD2 (6 bases). This CDR3 contains 15 residues. Per the germline V gene, CDR1 is SGHVS and CDR2 is FQNEAQ. Trimming pared 6 bases from V and 3 bases from J, leaving 15 bases between. The CDR3 is CASSFFGGIYNEQFF. CDR3 bases: TGTGCCAGCAGTTTTTTTGGGGGGATCTACAATGAGCAGTTCTTC.